This T cell receptor (beta chain) was recorded in a study of T cells in tuberculosis. The wider study: Sequenced TCRs come from CD1B-GMM tetramer-binding T cells.

Chain pairing is unknown; alpha and beta were sequenced separately. Clones were sequenced by immunoSEQ multiplex PCR, and TCRdb holds only the in-frame ones, with some missing. The sample shows about 88,000 clones, roughly 93% of them seen only once. Sorting used thawed, overnight-rested PBMC stained with anti-CD3, a viability dye and GMM-loaded CD1B tetramer. The CD1B tetramers carried C32 glucose monomycolate purified from Rhodococcus equi. Tetramer-sorted PBMC had been CD14 monocyte-depleted before freezing. From each donor, 95,000 to 100,000 tetramer-negative cells were sorted. Germline V gene data show CDR1 as MNHEY and CDR2 as SVGAGI. The CDR3 covers 14 residues.

This TCR was sampled from an adult woman with latent tuberculosis. The chain is built from TRBV6-5 and TRBJ2-5, with a weak D call TRBD1 (5 bases). The J call may be mistaken, given a closer DNA end match to TRBJ2-7. Sequencing was carried out using CD1b-GMM tetramer-negative cells sorted from PBMCs. The CDR3 loop reads CASWERAGYDEQYF. DNA of the CDR3: TGTGCCAGCTGGGAACGGGCAGGGTATGACGAGCAGTACTTC.